The 27 T cell receptor beta chains in this list originate from one sample, sequenced in a study of blood T cell repertoires in COVID-19. The data were produced by immunoSEQ multiplex PCR, yet TCRdb's version contains in-frame clones alone and is incomplete. This table holds about 94,000 clones, roughly 80% found once. Sequenced sample: peripheral blood. The receptors were gathered from a man in his sixties with acute or convalescent COVID-19.

The chain has TRBV7-9 and TRBJ1-1, with a possible D match to TRBD1 (6 bases). From germline, CDR1 is SEHNR and CDR2 FQNEAQ (reference sequence). The CDR3 spans 15 residues. The V gene lost 5 bases and the J gene lost 4 bases, with 17 bases spanning the gap. CDR3 sequence (DNA): TGTGCCAGCAGCATAGGGGCAGGGGCAATCACTGAAGCTTTCTTT. As protein: CASSIGAGAITEAFF.

The gene calls are TRBV5-5 and TRBJ2-6; TRBD1 might be the D (5 bases). V dropped 6 bases and J dropped 3 bases, with 16 bases sitting between them. Germline V gene data show CDR1 as SGHKS and CDR2 as YYEKEE (reference sequence). The CDR3 covers 16 residues. For the CDR3, the DNA is TGTGCCAGCACCTTACTCAGGGTTTTTGGGGCCAACGTCCTGACTTTC. Translated: CASTLLRVFGANVLTF.

CDR3 sequence: CASSTRQGGGSPLHF. CDR3 bases: TGTGCCAGTAGTACGAGACAGGGAGGCGGTTCACCCCTCCACTTT. The J gene is TRBJ1-6, the V gene TRBV19, with 7 bases lining up with TRBD1. This CDR3 has 15 amino acids. Germline V lookup: CDR1 LNHDA, CDR2 SQIVND (reference sequence). With 4 bases clipped from V and 9 bases from J, the junction kept 9 bases outside the gene matches. Filled out from reference TRBV19 and TRBJ1-6, the complete variable domain reads DGGITQSPKYLFRKEGQNVTLSCEQNLNHDAMYWYRQDPGQGLRLIYYSQIVNDFQKGDIAEGYSVSREKKESFPLTVTSAQKNPTAFYLCASSTRQGGGSPLHFGNGTRLTVT.

In nucleotides, the CDR3 is TGTGCCAGCAGCTCAAGACAGGGGGACGGCTACACCTTC. Its translation is CASSSRQGDGYTF. The chain links TRBV11-2 to TRBJ1-2, with 9 positions matching TRBD1. Losses at the gene ends were 4 bases for V and 8 bases for J; bases not matched to a gene: 5. The CDR3 spans 13 residues. Germline CDR1 is SGHAT and CDR2 is FQNNGV.

The chain links TRBV11-2 to TRBJ1-2; TRBD1 is a possible D gene (6 bases). This CDR3 spans 15 amino acids. The germline V gene has CDR1 SGHAT and CDR2 FQNNGV. V gave up 0 bases and J gave up 5 bases, with 13 bases separating them. The CDR3 DNA reads TGTGCCAGCAGCTTAGATTGGGGGGGCGCATATGGCTACACCTTC. It is translated as CASSLDWGGAYGYTF.

The chain uses TRBV19 and TRBJ1-6, with TRBD1 matching over 9 bases. The CDR3 is made up of 18 amino acids. The germline gives CDR1 LNHDA, CDR2 SQIVND (reference sequence). J gave up 10 bases and V 4 bases, and 17 bases lay outside the gene matches. The CDR3 sequence: CASSNLQWGGQGHSPLHF. The CDR3 bases are TGTGCCAGTAGTAACCTCCAATGGGGGGGACAGGGACACTCACCCCTCCACTTT. Full variable domain (missing parts from reference TRBV19 and TRBJ1-6): DGGITQSPKYLFRKEGQNVTLSCEQNLNHDAMYWYRQDPGQGLRLIYYSQIVNDFQKGDIAEGYSVSREKKESFPLTVTSAQKNPTAFYLCASSNLQWGGQGHSPLHFGNGTRLTVT.

The chain couples TRBV11-2 to TRBJ2-1; D perhaps matches TRBD2 (6 bases). This CDR3 has 12 amino acids. Germline V gives CDR1 SGHAT, CDR2 FQNNGV. Trimming shortened V by 6 bases and J by 9 bases, and 12 bases separated the two germline ends. The CDR3 DNA sequence: TGTGCCAGCAGTCCCTTGGGAGGTGAGCAGTTCTTC. This codes for CASSPLGGEQFF.

The chain links TRBV3-1 (or the pseudogene TRBV3-2) to TRBJ1-2; 9 nucleotides match TRBD1. There are 14 residues in the CDR3. Germline V gene sequence: CDR1 LGHDT, CDR2 YNNKEL (reference sequence). Unmatched junction bases numbered 3, after V lost 4 bases and J lost 3 bases. CDR3 amino acids: CASSRTGAYYGYTF. CDR3 DNA: TGTGCCAGCAGCCGGACAGGGGCGTACTATGGCTACACCTTC.

V gene TRBV6-5 combines with J gene TRBJ1-5, with D tentatively TRBD1 (5 bases). Trimming removed 6 bases at V and 0 bases at J, with 12 bases between. Germline assignment: CDR1 MNHEY and CDR2 SVGAGI. CDR3 length: 15 residues. The CDR3 sequence is CASRFDSHSNQPQHF. DNA for the CDR3: TGTGCCAGCAGGTTCGACAGCCATAGCAATCAGCCCCAGCATTTT.

V gene TRBV30 combines with J gene TRBJ1-2; TRBD1 matches 12 bases. Germline V gene lookup returns CDR1 GTSNPN and CDR2 SVGIG (reference sequence). CDR3 size: 14 residues. Unmatched junction bases numbered 5, after V lost 5 bases and J lost 4 bases. The CDR3 here is CAWAGQGASYGYTF. The DNA of the CDR3 is TGTGCCTGGGCGGGACAGGGGGCGAGCTATGGCTACACCTTC.

The table lists this clone with a count of one. The chain recombines TRBV7-2 with TRBJ2-2, with D possibly matching TRBD1 (5 bases). The germline V gene encodes CDR1 SGHTA and CDR2 FQGNSA. The ends were cut back, 5 bases at V and 6 bases at J, with 16 bases in the middle. CDR3 length equals 15 residues. CDR3 protein: CASSPVNSRAGELFF. CDR3 nucleotide sequence: TGTGCCAGCAGCCCAGTAAATAGCAGGGCCGGGGAGCTGTTTTTT.

The V gene is TRBV19, the J gene TRBJ1-1; 7 bases are a match to TRBD1. The CDR3 extends over 12 amino acids. V was pared by 5 bases and J by 6 bases, with 3 bases of the junction left unmatched. In germline, CDR1 is LNHDA, CDR2 SQIVND (reference sequence). The CDR3 region has the DNA TGTGCCAGTAGTTTTACAGGGGCTGAAGCTTTCTTT. The encoded protein is CASSFTGAEAFF.

This sequence joins TRBV7-3 and TRBJ2-1; 7 bases are a match to TRBD2. V gave up 0 bases and J gave up 8 bases; unmatched junction bases: 7. CDR1 SGHTA and CDR2 FQGTGA come from the germline V gene. There are 15 residues in the CDR3. CDR3 in amino acids: CASSLTGQGGDEQFF. CDR3 coding DNA: TGTGCCAGCAGCTTAACAGGGCAGGGAGGGGATGAGCAGTTCTTC.

This clone has a single count. The chain carries TRBV5-6 and TRBJ1-2; weak D call: TRBD1 (5 bases). V lost 3 bases, J lost 1 base, and 13 bases lay in between. From germline, CDR1 is SGHDT and CDR2 YYEEEE. This CDR3 comprises 15 residues. The chain's CDR3 is CASSSRGGYNYGYTF. The CDR3 coding sequence is TGTGCCAGCAGCTCTCGGGGGGGTTATAACTATGGCTACACCTTC.

The rearrangement joins TRBV7-3 to TRBJ2-1; 9 bases line up with TRBD1. The CDR3 extends over 15 amino acids. Germline assignment: CDR1 SGHTA and CDR2 FQGTGA. The V gene end was trimmed by 5 bases and the J gene end by 3 bases; junction bases not matched to a gene: 5. CDR3 sequence (DNA): TGTGCCAGCAGCACACAGGGGGCCGGCTACAATGAGCAGTTCTTC. This encodes CASSTQGAGYNEQFF.

V is TRBV9 and J is TRBJ2-3; 8 bases align to TRBD2. The CDR3 runs 17 residues. Germline CDR1 SGDLS, CDR2 YYNGEE. V lost 4 bases and J lost 0; bases outside the gene matches: 10. CDR3: CASSLAGLAGSTDTQYF. For the CDR3, the DNA is TGTGCCAGCAGCCTCGCCGGGCTAGCGGGTAGCACAGATACGCAGTATTTT.

The chain recombines TRBV7-9 with TRBJ1-6; maybe TRBD1 (5 bases). The germline CDR1 and CDR2 sequences are SEHNR and FQNEAQ (reference sequence). The CDR3 length is 13 residues. V was clipped by 2 bases and J by 7 bases, with 6 bases between them. Written as DNA, the CDR3 is TGTGCCAGCAGCTTACCAGGGAATTCACCCCTCCACTTT. This translates into CASSLPGNSPLHF.

V gene TRBV3-1 (or the pseudogene TRBV3-2) combines with J gene TRBJ2-1; 7 bases match TRBD1. The germline V gene encodes CDR1 LGHDT and CDR2 YNNKEL (reference sequence). The CDR3 consists of 15 residues. Trimming at V came to 0 bases and at J to 8 bases, leaving 7 bases not matched to a gene. The CDR3 DNA follows: TGTGCCAGCAGCCAAGATCTTGTAGGGGGCGATGAGCAGTTCTTC. Residues: CASSQDLVGGDEQFF.

This clone has only a few counts. J is TRBJ1-4 and V is TRBV30, with D perhaps TRBD1 (6 bases). V was clipped by 1 base and J by 10 bases, with 16 bases between them. The germline V gene has CDR1 GTSNPN and CDR2 SVGIG (reference sequence). The length of the CDR3 is 14 residues. CDR3 sequence: CAWSDTGRGGKLFF. CDR3 DNA sequence: TGTGCCTGGAGTGACACAGGGAGGGGAGGAAAACTGTTTTTT.

The chain combines TRBV5-1 with TRBJ2-5; 7 positions match TRBD2. CDR3 length: 16 residues. Germline trimming cut 4 bases from V and 7 bases from J; bases unmatched to any gene: 16. Looked up from germline, CDR1 is SGHRS and CDR2 is YFSETQ. Written as DNA, the CDR3 is TGCGCCAGCAGCCCTCCCCAAAGCGGGGCCCCGGGGACCCAGTACTTC. The encoded protein is CASSPPQSGAPGTQYF.

The rearrangement links TRBV11-3 to TRBJ1-1, with D hard to call. V was cut by 1 base and J by 1 base, with 7 bases left in between. This CDR3 has 14 residues. CDR1 and CDR2 (germline): SGHNT, YENEEA. The CDR3 loop is CASSLAPGNTEAFF. The CDR3 region has the DNA TGTGCCAGCAGCTTAGCCCCAGGGAACACTGAAGCTTTCTTT.

The chain links TRBV29-1 to TRBJ1-2; 8 nucleotides match TRBD1. The CDR3 totals 13 residues. Germline lookup yields CDR1 SQVTM and CDR2 ANQGSEA. J lost 8 bases, V lost 4 bases, and 9 bases had no gene match. CDR3 in DNA: TGCAGCGTTGGGGGAACAGGGGGTGAGGGCTACACCTTC. Protein product: CSVGGTGGEGYTF.

This chain uses TRBV30 with TRBJ1-2, with D perhaps matching TRBD1 (5 bases). V shed 5 bases and J shed 7 bases, with 17 bases lying between them. The CDR3 contains 13 residues. The germline gives CDR1 GTSNPN, CDR2 SVGIG (reference sequence). CDR3 sequence (DNA): TGTGCCTGGGTCACGGAAGGGGCCGGTGGCTACACCTTC. Translation: CAWVTEGAGGYTF.

This CDR3 reads CASSLGGGLETQYF. CDR3 DNA sequence: TGTGCCAGTAGCCTAGGGGGGGGCTTGGAGACCCAGTACTTC. The chain uses TRBV19 and TRBJ2-5; tentatively, D is TRBD2 (7 bases). Trimming stripped 6 bases from V and 5 bases from J, with 16 bases between. Germline CDR1 LNHDA, CDR2 SQIVND (reference sequence). There are 14 residues in the CDR3.

This clone showed up just a few times. The V call is TRBV10-1, the J call TRBJ1-1; 8 bases are a match to TRBD1. In germline, CDR1 is WNHNN, CDR2 SYGVQD (reference sequence). J was trimmed by 4 bases and V by 6 bases; bases with no gene match: 7. CDR3 length: 14 amino acids. The CDR3 protein is CASSRDRRSTEAFF. Here the CDR3 DNA reads TGCGCCAGCAGCCGGGACAGGCGCAGCACTGAAGCTTTCTTT.

This clone turned up a few times. The chain has TRBV4-1 and TRBJ2-6, with a possible D match to TRBD2 (6 bases). CDR3 length: 15 residues. Germline lookup yields CDR1 MGHRA and CDR2 YSYEKL. Trimming took 4 bases from V and 4 from J, leaving 11 bases between them. Here the CDR3 reads CASSPGGAGANVLTF. The DNA of the CDR3 is TGCGCCAGCAGCCCCGGGGGAGCCGGGGCCAACGTCCTGACTTTC.

The chain couples TRBV10-1 to TRBJ1-2, with 9 bases that match TRBD1. Trimming at V came to 9 bases and at J to 8 bases, leaving 7 bases not matched to a gene. CDR1 is WNHNN, CDR2 SYGVQD, per germline (reference sequence). The CDR3 runs 12 residues. CDR3 bases: TGCGCCAGGGAAGACAGGGGGAGAGGCTACACCTTC. Translated: CAREDRGRGYTF.